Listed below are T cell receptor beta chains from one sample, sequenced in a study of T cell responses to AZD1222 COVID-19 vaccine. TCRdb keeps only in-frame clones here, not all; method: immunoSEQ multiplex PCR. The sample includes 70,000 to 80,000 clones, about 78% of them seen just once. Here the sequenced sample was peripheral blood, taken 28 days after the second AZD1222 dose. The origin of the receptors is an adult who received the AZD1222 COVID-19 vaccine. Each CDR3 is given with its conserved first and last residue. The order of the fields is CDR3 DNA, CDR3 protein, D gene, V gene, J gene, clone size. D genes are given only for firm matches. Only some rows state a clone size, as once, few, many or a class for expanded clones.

CDR3 DNA: TGCGCCAGCAGCCAAGATCTGACAGTTTACGAGCAGTACTTC; CDR3 protein: CASSQDLTVYEQYF; D gene: NA; V gene: TRBV4-1; J gene: TRBJ2-7; clone size: NA
CDR3 DNA: TGTGCCAGCAGTCAACAGAACAATGAGCAGTTCTTC; CDR3 protein: CASSQQNNEQFF; D gene: NA; V gene: TRBV28; J gene: TRBJ2-1; clone size: NA
CDR3 DNA: TGTGCCAGCAGTTTAACAAGACTAGCCAAAAACATTCAGTACTTC; CDR3 protein: CASSLTRLAKNIQYF; D gene: NA; V gene: TRBV28; J gene: TRBJ2-4; clone size: NA
CDR3 DNA: TGTGCCAGCAGCCAAGGGACATTTACCGGGGAGCTGTTTTTT; CDR3 protein: CASSQGTFTGELFF; D gene: NA; V gene: TRBV3-1/TRBV3-2; J gene: TRBJ2-2; clone size: once
CDR3 DNA: TGTGCCTGGAGAATCGGACTGCACACAGATACGCAGTATTTT; CDR3 protein: CAWRIGLHTDTQYF; D gene: NA; V gene: TRBV30; J gene: TRBJ2-3; clone size: NA
CDR3 DNA: TGTGCCAGCAGTTACCTGGGGAGCTACGAGCAGTACTTC; CDR3 protein: CASSYLGSYEQYF; D gene: NA; V gene: TRBV6-2/TRBV6-3; J gene: TRBJ2-7; clone size: NA
CDR3 DNA: TGTGCCATTGGGACAGGTAGCAATCAGCCCCAGCATTTT; CDR3 protein: CAIGTGSNQPQHF; D gene: TRBD1; V gene: TRBV2; J gene: TRBJ1-5; clone size: NA
CDR3 DNA: TGTGCCAGCAGCTTAGGGACAGGGTCCTACAATGAGCAGTTCTTC; CDR3 protein: CASSLGTGSYNEQFF; D gene: TRBD1; V gene: TRBV7-9; J gene: TRBJ2-1; clone size: NA
CDR3 DNA: TGTGCCAGCAGCTTGGAGACCCAGTACTTC; CDR3 protein: CASSLETQYF; D gene: NA; V gene: TRBV11-2; J gene: TRBJ2-5; clone size: NA
CDR3 DNA: TGTGCCAGCAGTGGAACTAGCGGGGGGCTAGCCAAAAACATTCAGTACTTC; CDR3 protein: CASSGTSGGLAKNIQYF; D gene: TRBD2; V gene: TRBV2; J gene: TRBJ2-4; clone size: NA
CDR3 DNA: TGTGCCAGCAGAAGATCCGGGACTAGCGGAATGGAGCAGTACTTC; CDR3 protein: CASRRSGTSGMEQYF; D gene: TRBD2; V gene: TRBV2; J gene: TRBJ2-7; clone size: NA
CDR3 DNA: TGTGCCAGCAGTCTTCCGCTTGGCCAACGGCTCATTCACACCGGGGAGCTGTTTTTT; CDR3 protein: CASSLPLGQRLIHTGELFF; D gene: NA; V gene: TRBV3-1/TRBV3-2; J gene: TRBJ2-2; clone size: NA
CDR3 DNA: TGTGCCAGCAGCCAACCGGGACAGGGCTATGGCTACACCTTC; CDR3 protein: CASSQPGQGYGYTF; D gene: TRBD1; V gene: TRBV3-1/TRBV3-2; J gene: TRBJ1-2; clone size: NA
CDR3 DNA: TGTGCCAGCAGCTTAGTAGCCGGGTTCACAGATACGCAGTATTTT; CDR3 protein: CASSLVAGFTDTQYF; D gene: NA; V gene: TRBV7-2; J gene: TRBJ2-3; clone size: NA
CDR3 DNA: TGCAGCGTCCCTATGGGGTTAGGCAGTGACTATGGCTACACCTTC; CDR3 protein: CSVPMGLGSDYGYTF; D gene: NA; V gene: TRBV29-1; J gene: TRBJ1-2; clone size: NA
CDR3 DNA: TGTGCCACCAGTGATTGGGGGGGCCCCGGGGAGCTGTTTTTT; CDR3 protein: CATSDWGGPGELFF; D gene: NA; V gene: TRBV24-1; J gene: TRBJ2-2; clone size: NA
CDR3 DNA: TGTGCCAGCAGCTTAGGATTGGTGAAGAACACTGAAGCTTTCTTT; CDR3 protein: CASSLGLVKNTEAFF; D gene: NA; V gene: TRBV7-9; J gene: TRBJ1-1; clone size: NA
CDR3 DNA: TGTGCCAGCAGTCTAACCTCGACTAGCTCCTACAATGAGCAGTTCTTC; CDR3 protein: CASSLTSTSSYNEQFF; D gene: NA; V gene: TRBV27; J gene: TRBJ2-1; clone size: NA
CDR3 DNA: TGTGCCAGCAGCTTAGGCCTATCCCTGGGAATTCAGTACTTC; CDR3 protein: CASSLGLSLGIQYF; D gene: NA; V gene: TRBV13; J gene: TRBJ2-4; clone size: NA
CDR3 DNA: TGTGCCAGCAGTCCCCCGCGGGGTGGGGCGGGGGAGCAGTACTTC; CDR3 protein: CASSPPRGGAGEQYF; D gene: NA; V gene: TRBV27; J gene: TRBJ2-7; clone size: once
CDR3 DNA: TGTGCCAGCAGCCAAGCCGACAGAGCAACTAATGAAAAACTGTTTTTT; CDR3 protein: CASSQADRATNEKLFF; D gene: NA; V gene: TRBV3-1/TRBV3-2; J gene: TRBJ1-4; clone size: NA
CDR3 DNA: TGTGCCAGTAGCATGGCCGGGAACACCGGGGAGCTGTTTTTT; CDR3 protein: CASSMAGNTGELFF; D gene: NA; V gene: TRBV19; J gene: TRBJ2-2; clone size: NA
CDR3 DNA: TGTGCCAGCAGAGACCTCTATAATTCACCCCTCCACTTT; CDR3 protein: CASRDLYNSPLHF; D gene: NA; V gene: TRBV7-8; J gene: TRBJ1-6; clone size: NA
CDR3 DNA: TGTGCCAGCTCATTGGGACTAGCGGGGACTTACGAGCAGTACTTC; CDR3 protein: CASSLGLAGTYEQYF; D gene: TRBD2; V gene: TRBV18; J gene: TRBJ2-7; clone size: NA